This TCR beta chain is drawn from a study of shared clonotypes between healthy human individuals. On the study more broadly: The study used three CD4 naive, three CD4 memory, two CD8 naive and one CD8 memory plate per donor. General observations from the study: Generation probability values for non-shared clonotypes were lower than those for clonotypes shared by all four donors. As a rule, naive subsets had a larger estimated richness than memory subsets.

How the authors handled the data: ImmunoSEQ junction-only sequences lacked quality scores, so their filtering differed. Measured with immunoSEQ multiplex PCR; TCRdb has only the in-frame clones, and not every one. V and J calls and clone size are given by that table; D and trimming were obtained from the DNA. This sample carries 900,000 to 1,200,000 clones, around 78% of them seen once, and the ten largest clones take around 0.61%. With regard to this clone: Antigen: not known.

With V trimmed by 5 bases and J by 4 bases, 4 bases remained unmatched. The CDR3 is 15 residues long. Germline-derived CDR1 and CDR2 are SGHTA and FQGNSA. V gene TRBV7-2 combines with J gene TRBJ2-1; 11 bases are shared with TRBD1. The sample comprised memory CD4+ T cells from PBMCs. The subset is: CD45RA-negative fraction. This sequence originates from a man aged 18 to 29 in good health. Some clones in this sample may be carry-over from other donors' samples. CDR3 in amino acids: CASSHGTGGYNEQFF. The DNA for the CDR3 is TGTGCCAGCAGCCATGGGACAGGGGGTTACAATGAGCAGTTCTTC.